Below, 25 T cell receptor beta chains from the same sample are listed, as sequenced in a study of cytomegalovirus exposure and HLA in healthy donors. This table comes from immunoSEQ multiplex PCR, and its TCRdb copy is limited to in-frame clones, with some not included. The table lists tens of thousands of clones, 84% of them singletons. Sequencing was performed on PBMCs. The receptor source for this set is a woman younger than 35 in good health and CMV-seropositive.

This sequence joins TRBV15 and TRBJ1-2; 9 bases line up with TRBD1. The CDR3 spans 19 residues. CDR1 LNHNV and CDR2 YYDKDF come from the germline V gene (reference sequence). The junction had 15 bases not matched to a gene; V was cut back by 3 bases and J by 1 base. CDR3 amino acids: CATSSFRRQGGPINYGYTF. The CDR3 DNA reads as TGTGCCACCAGCAGTTTTAGGAGACAGGGGGGACCGATTAACTATGGCTACACCTTC.

This clone was seen more than once but under ten times. The chain combines TRBV6-1 with TRBJ1-2, with 8 bases aligning to TRBD1. This CDR3 region has 14 residues. CDR1 MNHNS and CDR2 SASEGT come from the germline V gene. V lost 6 bases and J lost 3; bases outside the gene matches: 6. The CDR3 DNA sequence: TGTGCCAGCAGGGCGGGACAGGACTACTATGGCTACACCTTC. Its protein is CASRAGQDYYGYTF.

The V call is TRBV4-3, the J call TRBJ1-2; D is possibly TRBD1 (5 bases). Germline V gene data show CDR1 as LGHNA and CDR2 as YSLEER. Trimming shortened V by 1 base and J by 8 bases, and 14 bases separated the two germline ends. The CDR3 extends over 14 amino acids. CDR3 protein: CASSQGGEGGGYTF. The CDR3, as DNA: TGCGCCAGCAGCCAAGGGGGGGAGGGTGGGGGCTACACCTTC.

The CDR3 region is CASSLGDRGTNQPQHF. The CDR3 nucleotides are TGCGCCAGCAGCTTGGGGGACAGGGGCACCAATCAGCCCCAGCATTTT. The V and J genes are TRBV5-1 and TRBJ1-5; 10 positions match TRBD1. Germline V gene data show CDR1 as SGHRS and CDR2 as YFSETQ. With 0 bases clipped from V and 3 bases from J, the junction kept 3 bases outside the gene matches. The length of the CDR3 is 16 residues. The whole variable domain, remainder taken from reference TRBV5-1 and TRBJ1-5, is KAGVTQTPRYLIKTRGQQVTLSCSPISGHRSVSWYQQTPGQGLQFLFEYFSETQRNKGNFPGRFSGRQFSNSRSEMNVSTLELGDSALYLCASSLGDRGTNQPQHFGDGTRLSIL.

The rearrangement links TRBV28 to TRBJ2-7; TRBD1 aligns across 8 bases. Per the germline V gene, CDR1 is MDHEN and CDR2 is SYDVKM. With V trimmed by 5 bases and J by 2 bases, 8 bases remained unmatched. This CDR3 comprises 15 residues. The CDR3 region is CASSVGQGPTYEQYF. In DNA, the CDR3 is TGTGCCAGCAGTGTCGGACAGGGCCCTACCTACGAGCAGTACTTC.

This rearrangement joins TRBV7-3 to TRBJ2-3; no firm D call. The CDR3 is made up of 14 amino acids. In germline, CDR1 is SGHTA, CDR2 FQGTGA. V lost 0 bases and J 4 bases, leaving 8 bases between the germline ends. The CDR3 loop reads CASSLTGYADTQYF. DNA of the CDR3: TGTGCCAGCAGCTTAACGGGCTATGCAGATACGCAGTATTTT.

This clone appeared once. In DNA form, the CDR3 reads TGTGCCAGCAGCTTGCGGGGGTCGGATTCACCCCTCCACTTT. This translates into CASSLRGSDSPLHF. V and J are TRBV7-9 and TRBJ1-6; possibly TRBD1 for D (5 bases). Trimming removed 3 bases at V and 8 bases at J, with 11 bases between. CDR1 and CDR2 from the germline V gene are SEHNR and FQNEAQ (reference sequence). The CDR3 loop spans 14 amino acids.

The V call is TRBV6-1, the J call TRBJ1-2, with D uncertain. This CDR3 spans 12 amino acids. Trimming removed 2 bases from V and 4 bases from J, with 5 bases in between. CDR1 and CDR2 (germline): MNHNS, SASEGT. CDR3 sequence: CASSESSYGYTF. The CDR3 coding sequence is TGTGCCAGCAGTGAATCGAGCTATGGCTACACCTTC.

The chain joins TRBV10-2 to TRBJ2-7; 7 bases match TRBD1. CDR1 and CDR2 from the germline V gene are WSHSY and SAAADI. V lost 6 bases to trimming and J lost 4 bases; unmatched junction nucleotides: 9. This CDR3 spans 14 amino acids. Here the CDR3 DNA reads TGCGCCAGCAGGACACAGGGGTTCGGGTACGAGCAGTACTTC. Translated, it gives CASRTQGFGYEQYF.

This chain joins TRBV7-3 and TRBJ2-2; the D is unclear. Trimming removed 5 bases from V and 5 bases from J, with 9 bases in between. CDR1 and CDR2 (germline): SGHTA, FQGTGA. The length of the CDR3 is 13 residues. CDR3 region: CASSTLRTGELFF. As DNA, the CDR3 is TGTGCCAGCAGCACCCTGAGGACCGGGGAGCTGTTTTTT. Full variable domain (outside the CDR3, taken from reference TRBV7-3 and TRBJ2-2): GAGVSQTPSNKVTEKGKYVELRCDPISGHTALYWYRQSLGQGPEFLIYFQGTGAADDSGLPNDRFFAVRPEGSVSTLKIQRTERGDSAVYLCASSTLRTGELFFGEGSRLTVL.

The J gene is TRBJ2-7, the V gene TRBV5-6; a possible D gene is TRBD2 (6 bases). The length of the CDR3 is 16 residues. CDR1 SGHDT and CDR2 YYEEEE come from the germline V gene. Trimming stripped 6 bases from V and 3 bases from J, with 22 bases between. This CDR3 reads CASTPSSSGRIYEQYF. CDR3 nucleotides: TGTGCCAGCACCCCGTCATCGTCAGGGAGGATCTACGAGCAGTACTTC.

This clone was recorded only once. This rearrangement joins TRBV7-3 to TRBJ2-3, with TRBD1 matching over 10 bases. This CDR3 is 15 amino acids long. Looked up from germline, CDR1 is SGHTA and CDR2 is FQGTGA. Trimming cost V 7 bases and J 7 bases; bases outside gene matches: 11. In DNA, the CDR3 is TGTGCCAGCATCGAGACAGGGGGCACAGTATATACGCAGTATTTT. Protein product: CASIETGGTVYTQYF.

This rearrangement joins TRBV11-2 to TRBJ1-2; D not certain. The V end lost 4 bases, the J end lost 2 bases, and 2 bases lay between the germline ends. CDR3 length: 11 amino acids. Germline loops: CDR1 SGHAT, CDR2 FQNNGV. The CDR3 DNA follows: TGTGCCAGCAGCTCGAACTATGGCTACACCTTC. It is translated as CASSSNYGYTF. The full variable domain, its missing parts supplied by reference TRBV11-2 and TRBJ1-2, is EAGVAQSPRYKIIEKRQSVAFWCNPISGHATLYWYQQILGQGPKLLIQFQNNGVVDDSQLPKDRFSAERLKGVDSTLKIQPAKLEDSAVYLCASSSNYGYTFGSGTRLTVV.

The genes are TRBV30 and TRBJ2-7; 10 nucleotides match TRBD1. The trim removed 2 bases at V and 6 bases at J, leaving 10 bases unmatched. The CDR3 is 15 residues long. Per germline, CDR1 GTSNPN and CDR2 SVGIG (reference sequence). This chain's CDR3 is CAWSIDRGRWGEQYF. CDR3 bases: TGTGCCTGGAGTATCGACAGGGGGCGGTGGGGCGAGCAGTACTTC. Together with reference TRBV30 and TRBJ2-7, the CDR3 gives the full variable domain: SQTIHQWPATLVQPVGSPLSLECTVEGTSNPNLYWYRQAAGRGLQLLFYSVGIGQISSEVPQNLSASRPQDRQFILSSKKLLLSDSGFYLCAWSIDRGRWGEQYFGPGTRLTVT.

The chain joins TRBV28 to TRBJ2-1; 11 nucleotides agree with TRBD1. The V and J ends lost 4 bases and 7 bases, in that order; junction bases with no gene match: 12. Germline CDR1 and CDR2: MDHEN and SYDVKM. The CDR3 extends over 17 amino acids. The CDR3 is CASSWVSGDRGWNEQFF. Here the CDR3 DNA reads TGTGCCAGCAGTTGGGTATCCGGGGACAGGGGGTGGAATGAGCAGTTCTTC.

The genes are TRBV6-6 and TRBJ2-7, with a possible D match to TRBD1 (5 bases). The CDR3 runs 13 residues. CDR1 and CDR2 from the germline V gene are MNHNY and SVGAGI (reference sequence). Between the trimmed V and J ends, which lost 7 bases and 3 bases, there was a span of 13 bases. CDR3 sequence reads: CASTTGMNYEQYF. The CDR3 region has the DNA TGTGCCAGCACCACAGGAATGAACTACGAGCAGTACTTC.

V usage is TRBV6-5 and J usage is TRBJ1-2; D not certain. The germline CDR1 and CDR2 sequences are MNHEY and SVGAGI. The V end lost 0 bases, the J end lost 4 bases, and 12 bases lay between the germline ends. The CDR3 totals 15 residues. The CDR3 sequence is CASSYSGEEGYGYTF. The CDR3 DNA is TGTGCCAGCAGTTACTCGGGCGAGGAGGGCTATGGCTACACCTTC.

This clone was detected only once. The chain joins TRBV5-1 to TRBJ2-7; TRBD1 matches at 8 bases. The CDR3 extends over 14 amino acids. Trimming at V came to 8 bases and at J to 2 bases, leaving 9 bases not matched to a gene. Per the germline V gene, CDR1 is SGHRS and CDR2 is YFSETQ. Written as DNA, the CDR3 is TGCGCCAGTACCCGGGACAGGCTACCCTACGAGCAGTACTTC. Protein product: CASTRDRLPYEQYF.

The CDR3 DNA reads TGTGCCTCGCGGGACGGCTCGACACCCCTCCACTTT. Translated: CASRDGSTPLHF. The genes are TRBV10-3 and TRBJ1-6; possibly TRBD1 for D (5 bases). Trimming took 11 bases from V and 11 from J, leaving 16 bases between them. The CDR3 extends over 12 amino acids. Germline CDR1 and CDR2: ENHRY and SYGVKD.

The CDR3 spells CAISGRQVNNSPLHF. CDR3 bases: TGTGCCATCAGTGGTCGCCAGGTCAATAATTCACCCCTCCACTTT. This sequence joins TRBV10-3 and TRBJ1-6; D ambiguous. The germline gives CDR1 ENHRY, CDR2 SYGVKD. The CDR3 runs 15 residues. The V and J ends lost 4 bases and 5 bases respectively, with 12 bases between them.

The J gene is TRBJ1-1, the V gene TRBV2; 10 bases match TRBD1. This CDR3 has 15 residues. Trimming removed 6 bases from V and 3 bases from J; junction bases left unmatched: 7. CDR1 and CDR2 (germline): SNHLY, FYNNEI. CDR3 DNA sequence: TGTGCCAGCAGCGGAGGGACAGGGGAGGACACTGAAGCTTTCTTT. Translation gives CASSGGTGEDTEAFF.

The chain recombines TRBV5-1 with TRBJ2-5; 10 bases line up with TRBD2. The CDR3 is made up of 15 amino acids. The J segment lost 2 bases and the V segment lost 5 bases, leaving 6 bases of the junction unmatched. From germline, CDR1 is SGHRS and CDR2 YFSETQ. The CDR3: CASRGSGGAQETQYF. Written as DNA, the CDR3 is TGCGCCAGCAGAGGGAGCGGGGGGGCACAAGAGACCCAGTACTTC. The variable domain in full, completed from reference TRBV5-1 and TRBJ2-5, reads KAGVTQTPRYLIKTRGQQVTLSCSPISGHRSVSWYQQTPGQGLQFLFEYFSETQRNKGNFPGRFSGRQFSNSRSEMNVSTLELGDSALYLCASRGSGGAQETQYFGPGTRLLVL.

The table lists this clone with a count of one. The rearrangement joins TRBV28 to TRBJ1-1; D is ambiguous. The V end lost 5 bases, the J end lost 0 bases, and 7 bases lay between the germline ends. CDR3 length: 13 amino acids. Germline CDR1 is MDHEN and CDR2 is SYDVKM. The CDR3 DNA reads TGTGCCAGCAGTAATGGCATGAACACTGAAGCTTTCTTT. It is translated as CASSNGMNTEAFF.

The gene calls are TRBV30 and TRBJ1-6, with D hard to call. This CDR3 is 14 amino acids long. V gave up 8 bases and J gave up 1 base, with 12 bases separating them. Germline V lookup: CDR1 GTSNPN, CDR2 SVGIG (reference sequence). The DNA for the CDR3 is TGTGCCCAACGGGCGGGGTCCTATAATTCACCCCTCCACTTT. Protein sequence: CAQRAGSYNSPLHF.

The chain carries TRBV7-6 and TRBJ1-1; TRBD1 agrees at 9 bases. This CDR3 is built from 15 residues. Trimming took 5 bases from V and 4 from J; bases not matched to a gene: 8. Germline V lookup: CDR1 SGHVS, CDR2 FNYEAQ. The CDR3 is CASSPGQGRSTEAFF. CDR3 nucleotide sequence: TGTGCCAGCAGCCCAGGACAGGGGAGGAGCACTGAAGCTTTCTTT.